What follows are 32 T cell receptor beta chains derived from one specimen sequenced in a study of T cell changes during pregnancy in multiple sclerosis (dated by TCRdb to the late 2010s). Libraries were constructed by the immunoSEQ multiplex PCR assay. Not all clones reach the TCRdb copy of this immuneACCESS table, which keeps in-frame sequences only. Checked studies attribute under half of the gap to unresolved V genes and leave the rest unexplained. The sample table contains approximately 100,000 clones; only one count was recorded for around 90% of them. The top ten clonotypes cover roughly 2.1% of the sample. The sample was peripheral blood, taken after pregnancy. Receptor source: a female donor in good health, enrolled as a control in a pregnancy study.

Written as DNA, the CDR3 is TGTGCCAGCAGCTTTGGGACAGTAGTAGGACAGCCCCAGCATTTT. Its protein is CASSFGTVVGQPQHF. The chain uses TRBV7-9 and TRBJ1-5, with TRBD1 matching over 7 bases. Germline V gene data show CDR1 as SEHNR and CDR2 as FQNEAQ (reference sequence). The CDR3 has 15 residues. J gave up 7 bases and V 3 bases, and 9 bases lay outside the gene matches. Variable domain in full (rest from reference TRBV7-9 and TRBJ1-5): DTGVSQNPRHKITKRGQNVTFRCDPISEHNRLYWYRQTLGQGPEFLTYFQNEAQLEKSRLLSDRFSAERPKGSFSTLEIQRTEQGDSAMYLCASSFGTVVGQPQHFGDGTRLSIL.

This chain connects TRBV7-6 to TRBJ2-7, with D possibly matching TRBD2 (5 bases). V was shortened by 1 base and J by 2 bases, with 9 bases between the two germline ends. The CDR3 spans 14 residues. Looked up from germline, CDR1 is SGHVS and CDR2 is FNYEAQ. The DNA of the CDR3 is TGTGCCAGCAGCTTAGGGACTCCGCCCTACGAGCAGTACTTC. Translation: CASSLGTPPYEQYF.

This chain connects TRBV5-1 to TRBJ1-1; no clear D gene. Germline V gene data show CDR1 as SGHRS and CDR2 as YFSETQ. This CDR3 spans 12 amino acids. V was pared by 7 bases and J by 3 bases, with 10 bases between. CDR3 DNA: TGCGCCAGCGGGGAGTCCGACACTGAAGCTTTCTTT. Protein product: CASGESDTEAFF.

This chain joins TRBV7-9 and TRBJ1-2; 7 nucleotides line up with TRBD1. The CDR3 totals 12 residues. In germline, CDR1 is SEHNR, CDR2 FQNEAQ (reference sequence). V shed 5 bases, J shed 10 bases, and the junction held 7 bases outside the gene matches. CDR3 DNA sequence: TGTGCCAGCAGCCTGGGACAGAGATTCTACACCTTC. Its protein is CASSLGQRFYTF.

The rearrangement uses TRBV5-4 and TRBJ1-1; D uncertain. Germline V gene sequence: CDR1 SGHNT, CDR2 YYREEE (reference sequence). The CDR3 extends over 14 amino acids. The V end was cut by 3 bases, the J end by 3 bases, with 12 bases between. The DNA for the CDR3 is TGTGCCAGCAGCTCGACTGAATGGTACACTGAAGCTTTCTTT. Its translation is CASSSTEWYTEAFF.

The CDR3 here is CASSLGAGTGEHEQYF. CDR3 in DNA: TGTGCCAGCAGCTTAGGCGCTGGGACAGGGGAACACGAGCAGTACTTC. The chain has TRBV11-3 and TRBJ2-7, with 10 bases fitting TRBD1. Unmatched junction bases numbered 8, after V lost 1 base and J lost 5 bases. Germline CDR1 reads SGHNT; CDR2 reads YENEEA. The CDR3 runs 16 residues.

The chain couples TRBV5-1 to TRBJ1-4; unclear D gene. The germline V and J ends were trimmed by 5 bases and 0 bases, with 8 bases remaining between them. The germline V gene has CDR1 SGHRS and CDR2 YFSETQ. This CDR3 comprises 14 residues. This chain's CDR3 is CASRTGATNEKLFF. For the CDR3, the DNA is TGCGCCAGCAGGACGGGAGCAACTAATGAAAAACTGTTTTTT.

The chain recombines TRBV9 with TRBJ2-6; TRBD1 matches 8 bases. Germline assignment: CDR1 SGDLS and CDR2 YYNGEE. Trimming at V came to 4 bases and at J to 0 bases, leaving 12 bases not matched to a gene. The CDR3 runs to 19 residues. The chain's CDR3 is CASSQYRTGLNSGANVLTF. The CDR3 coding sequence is TGTGCCAGCAGCCAGTATCGGACAGGGTTGAACTCTGGGGCCAACGTCCTGACTTTC.

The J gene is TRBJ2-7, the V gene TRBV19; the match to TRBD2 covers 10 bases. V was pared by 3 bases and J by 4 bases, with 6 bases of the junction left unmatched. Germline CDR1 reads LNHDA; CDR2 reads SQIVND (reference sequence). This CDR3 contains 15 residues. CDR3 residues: CASSMKGTSVYEQYF. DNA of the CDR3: TGTGCCAGTAGTATGAAAGGGACTAGCGTGTACGAGCAGTACTTC.

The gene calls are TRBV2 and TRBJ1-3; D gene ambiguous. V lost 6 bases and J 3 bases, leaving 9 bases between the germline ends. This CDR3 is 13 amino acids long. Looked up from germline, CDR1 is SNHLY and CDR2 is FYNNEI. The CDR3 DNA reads TGTGCCAGCAGGCGAGATATTGGAAACACCATATATTTT. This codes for CASRRDIGNTIYF.

This chain's CDR3 is CASSLVQLADSYEQYF. DNA of the CDR3: TGTGCCAGCAGCTTGGTCCAACTAGCGGACTCCTACGAGCAGTACTTC. This rearrangement joins TRBV5-6 to TRBJ2-7, with 8 bases fitting TRBD2. Germline V gene data show CDR1 as SGHDT and CDR2 as YYEEEE. This CDR3 spans 16 amino acids. V was clipped by 0 bases and J by 0 bases; unmatched bases: 5.

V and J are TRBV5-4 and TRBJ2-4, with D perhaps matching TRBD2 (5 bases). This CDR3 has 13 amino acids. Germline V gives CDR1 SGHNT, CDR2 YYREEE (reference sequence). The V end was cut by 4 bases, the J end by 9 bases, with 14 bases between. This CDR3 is CASSAFGAGIQYF. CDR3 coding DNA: TGTGCCAGCAGCGCCTTCGGCGCGGGCATTCAGTACTTC.

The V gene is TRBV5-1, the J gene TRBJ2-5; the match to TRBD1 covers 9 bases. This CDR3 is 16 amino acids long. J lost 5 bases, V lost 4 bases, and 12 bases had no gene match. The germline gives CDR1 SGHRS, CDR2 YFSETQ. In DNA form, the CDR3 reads TGCGCCAGCAGCGCCACCGGGACAGGGTTTAGGGAGACCCAGTACTTC. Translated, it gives CASSATGTGFRETQYF. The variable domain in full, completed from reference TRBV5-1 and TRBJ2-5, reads KAGVTQTPRYLIKTRGQQVTLSCSPISGHRSVSWYQQTPGQGLQFLFEYFSETQRNKGNFPGRFSGRQFSNSRSEMNVSTLELGDSALYLCASSATGTGFRETQYFGPGTRLLVL.

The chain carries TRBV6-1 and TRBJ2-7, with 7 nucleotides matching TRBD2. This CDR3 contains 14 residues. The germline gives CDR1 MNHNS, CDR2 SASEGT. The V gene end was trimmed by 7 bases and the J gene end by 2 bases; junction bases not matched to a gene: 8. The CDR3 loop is CASKGDYHPYEQYF. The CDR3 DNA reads TGTGCCAGCAAAGGGGACTATCATCCCTACGAGCAGTACTTC.

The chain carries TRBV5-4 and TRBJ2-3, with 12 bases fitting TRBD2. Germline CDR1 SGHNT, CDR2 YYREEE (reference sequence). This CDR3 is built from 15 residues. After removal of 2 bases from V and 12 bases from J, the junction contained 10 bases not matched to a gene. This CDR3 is CASSLGLAGPTRQYF. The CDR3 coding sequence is TGTGCCAGCAGCTTAGGACTAGCGGGACCCACTCGTCAGTATTTT.

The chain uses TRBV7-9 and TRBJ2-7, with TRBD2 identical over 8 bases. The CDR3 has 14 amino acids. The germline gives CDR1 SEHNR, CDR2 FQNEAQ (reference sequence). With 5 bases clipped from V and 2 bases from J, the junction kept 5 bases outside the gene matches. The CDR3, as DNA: TGTGCCAGCAGCCGACTAGCGCAAACCTACGAGCAGTACTTC. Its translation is CASSRLAQTYEQYF.

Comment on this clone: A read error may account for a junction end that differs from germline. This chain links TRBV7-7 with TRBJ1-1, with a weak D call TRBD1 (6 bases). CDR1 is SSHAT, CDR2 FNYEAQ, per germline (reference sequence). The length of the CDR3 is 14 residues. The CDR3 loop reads CASSRRTDNTEAFF. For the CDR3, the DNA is TGTGCTAGCAGCCGCCGGACAGATAACACTGAAGCTTTCTTT.

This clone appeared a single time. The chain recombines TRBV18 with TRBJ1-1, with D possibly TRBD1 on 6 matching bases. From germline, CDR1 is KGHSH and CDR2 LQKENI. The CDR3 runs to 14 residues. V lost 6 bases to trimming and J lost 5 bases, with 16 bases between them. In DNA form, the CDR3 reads TGTGCCAGCTCCCAGGGGATAGGGGGAACTGAAGCTTTCTTT. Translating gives CASSQGIGGTEAFF.

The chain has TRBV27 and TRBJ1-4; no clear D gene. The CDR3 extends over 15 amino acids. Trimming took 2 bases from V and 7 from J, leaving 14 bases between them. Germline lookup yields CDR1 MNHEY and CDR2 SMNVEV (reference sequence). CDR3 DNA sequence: TGTGCCAGCAGTTTAGGCGTGTGGGCGGGTGAAAAACTGTTTTTT. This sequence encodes CASSLGVWAGEKLFF.

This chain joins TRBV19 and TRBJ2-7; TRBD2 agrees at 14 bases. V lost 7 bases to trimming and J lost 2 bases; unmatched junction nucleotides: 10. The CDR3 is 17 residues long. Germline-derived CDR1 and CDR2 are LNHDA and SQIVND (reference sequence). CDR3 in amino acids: CASTPRTSGRTPYEQYF. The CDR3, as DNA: TGTGCCAGTACCCCAAGGACTAGCGGGAGGACCCCCTACGAGCAGTACTTC.

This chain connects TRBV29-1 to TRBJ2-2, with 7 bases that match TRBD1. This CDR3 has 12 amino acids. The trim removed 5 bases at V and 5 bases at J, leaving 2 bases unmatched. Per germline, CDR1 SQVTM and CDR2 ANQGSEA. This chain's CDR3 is CSVLQGTGELFF. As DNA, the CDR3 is TGCAGCGTTTTACAGGGGACCGGGGAGCTGTTTTTT.

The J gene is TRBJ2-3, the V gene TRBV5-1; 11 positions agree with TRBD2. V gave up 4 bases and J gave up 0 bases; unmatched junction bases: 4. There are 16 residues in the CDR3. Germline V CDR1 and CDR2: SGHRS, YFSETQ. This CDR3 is CASSKGTSGSTDTQYF. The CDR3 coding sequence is TGCGCCAGCAGCAAAGGGACTAGCGGCAGCACAGATACGCAGTATTTT.

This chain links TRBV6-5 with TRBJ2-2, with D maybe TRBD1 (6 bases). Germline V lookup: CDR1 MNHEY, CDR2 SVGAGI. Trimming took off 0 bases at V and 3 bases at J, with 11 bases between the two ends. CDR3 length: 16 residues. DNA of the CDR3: TGTGCCAGCAGTTACTCGATCGGACAGTACACCGGGGAGCTGTTTTTT. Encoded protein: CASSYSIGQYTGELFF.

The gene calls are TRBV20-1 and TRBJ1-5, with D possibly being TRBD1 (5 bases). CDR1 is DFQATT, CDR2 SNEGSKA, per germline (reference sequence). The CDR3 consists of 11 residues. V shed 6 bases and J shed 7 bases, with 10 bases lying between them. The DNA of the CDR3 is TGCAGTGCGCGGCGGGACCAGCCCCAGCATTTT. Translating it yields CSARRDQPQHF.

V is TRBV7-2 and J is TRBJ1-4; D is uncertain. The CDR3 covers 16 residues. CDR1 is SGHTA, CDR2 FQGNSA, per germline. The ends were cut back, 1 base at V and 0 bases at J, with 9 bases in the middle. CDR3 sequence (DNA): TGTGCCAGCAGCTTAGTCCGCAGCGCAACTAATGAAAAACTGTTTTTT. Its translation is CASSLVRSATNEKLFF.

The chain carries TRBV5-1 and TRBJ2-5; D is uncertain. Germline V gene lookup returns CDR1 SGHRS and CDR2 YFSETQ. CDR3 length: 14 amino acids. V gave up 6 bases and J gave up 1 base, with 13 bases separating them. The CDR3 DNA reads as TGCGCCAGCAAGGCGGTCGTACTCCAAGAGACCCAGTACTTC. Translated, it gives CASKAVVLQETQYF. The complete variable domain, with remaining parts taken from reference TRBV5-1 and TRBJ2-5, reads KAGVTQTPRYLIKTRGQQVTLSCSPISGHRSVSWYQQTPGQGLQFLFEYFSETQRNKGNFPGRFSGRQFSNSRSEMNVSTLELGDSALYLCASKAVVLQETQYFGPGTRLLVL.

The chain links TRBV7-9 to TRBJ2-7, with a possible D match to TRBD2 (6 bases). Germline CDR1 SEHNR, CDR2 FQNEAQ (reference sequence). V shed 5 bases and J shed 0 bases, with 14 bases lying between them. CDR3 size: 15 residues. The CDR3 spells CASSTGGTNSYEQYF. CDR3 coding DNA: TGTGCCAGCAGCACCGGGGGAACTAACTCCTACGAGCAGTACTTC. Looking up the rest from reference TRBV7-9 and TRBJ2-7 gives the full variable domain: DTGVSQNPRHKITKRGQNVTFRCDPISEHNRLYWYRQTLGQGPEFLTYFQNEAQLEKSRLLSDRFSAERPKGSFSTLEIQRTEQGDSAMYLCASSTGGTNSYEQYFGPGTRLTVT.

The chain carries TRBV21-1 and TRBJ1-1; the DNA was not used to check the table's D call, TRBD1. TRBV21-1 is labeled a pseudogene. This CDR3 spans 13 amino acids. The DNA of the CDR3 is TGTGCCAGCAGCAAATCAGGTCGTAGTGAAGCTTTCTTT. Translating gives CASSKSGRSEAFF.

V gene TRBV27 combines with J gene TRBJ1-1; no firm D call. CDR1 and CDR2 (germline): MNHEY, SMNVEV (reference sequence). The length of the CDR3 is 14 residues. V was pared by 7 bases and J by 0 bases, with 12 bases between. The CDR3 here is CASINGGLNTEAFF. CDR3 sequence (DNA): TGTGCCAGCATCAATGGAGGCCTGAACACTGAAGCTTTCTTT.

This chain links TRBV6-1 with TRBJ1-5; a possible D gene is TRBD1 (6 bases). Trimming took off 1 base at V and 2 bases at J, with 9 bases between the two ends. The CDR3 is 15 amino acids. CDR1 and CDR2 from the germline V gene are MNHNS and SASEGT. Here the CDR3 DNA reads TGTGCCAGCAGTGAAGGGGGGCAGGGCAATCAGCCCCAGCATTTT. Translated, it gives CASSEGGQGNQPQHF.

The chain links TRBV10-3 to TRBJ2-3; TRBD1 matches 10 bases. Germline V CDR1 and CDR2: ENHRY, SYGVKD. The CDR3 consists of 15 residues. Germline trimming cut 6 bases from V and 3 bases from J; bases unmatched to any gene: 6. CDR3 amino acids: CAIRVGQGETDTQYF. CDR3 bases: TGTGCCATCAGAGTTGGACAGGGGGAAACAGATACGCAGTATTTT.

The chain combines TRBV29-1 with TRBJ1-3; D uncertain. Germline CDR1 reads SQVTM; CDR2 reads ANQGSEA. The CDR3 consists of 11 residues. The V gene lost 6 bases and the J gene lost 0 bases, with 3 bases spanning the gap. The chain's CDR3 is CSVASGNTIYF. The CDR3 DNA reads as TGCAGCGTAGCCTCTGGAAACACCATATATTTT.